This TCR beta chain was identified in a study of post-analysis software for immune sequencing data. Study-level points and caveats: Relative to controls, patients had five TRBV segments at higher frequency, with TRBV5-6, TRBV5-1 and TRBV20-1 among these. F measure showed strong co-clustering of same-batch samples. Compared against controls, patients with multiple sclerosis displayed significantly lower normalized Chao1 diversity.

Unique molecular identifiers tagged the TCR beta cDNA libraries. There were 1 to 10 million T cells, and 510,000 or so cDNA molecules came from them. TCRdb re-called the PCR reads through MiXCR, storing one row per CDR3 protein. The sample has hundreds of thousands of distinct CDR3 sequences; 59% are singletons. Comments on this clonotype: The antigen is unknown.

Germline-derived CDR1 and CDR2 are MNHEY and SVGAGI. The ends were cut back, 6 bases at V and 0 bases at J, with 9 bases in the middle. The CDR3 consists of 14 residues. The specimen sequenced was blood. This chain connects TRBV6-5 to TRBJ2-1; D ambiguous. This TCR was sampled from a girl aged 2 to 10 with multiple sclerosis. CDR3: CASRARNSYNEQFF. The CDR3 DNA reads TGTGCCAGCAGGGCGCGAAACTCCTACAATGAGCAGTTCTTC.